This paragraph covers one TCR beta chain sequence. The target antigen is unknown. This entry is derived from a study of radiotherapy plus CTLA-4 blockade in lung cancer. Study-wide points: Early clonal dynamics of blood T cells, together with interferon-beta, were reported as the best response predictor.

TCRdb's table, derived via immunoSEQ multiplex PCR, lists solely in-frame clones and lacks some. The data contain about 120,000 clones, approximately 77% of them singletons. The V end lost 4 bases, the J end lost 9 bases, and 14 bases lay between the germline ends. Germline V gene sequence: CDR1 SGDLS, CDR2 YYNGEE. This CDR3 spans 14 amino acids. The chain carries TRBV9 and TRBJ1-6; perhaps TRBD1 as D (5 bases). This TCR came from a human donor with non-small cell lung cancer that progressed on radiotherapy plus ipilimumab. Some clones in this sample may be carry-over from other donors' samples. Specimen: peripheral blood, collected from a patient treated with radiotherapy plus ipilimumab. The CDR3 reads CASSTRGASSPLHF. CDR3 DNA: TGTGCCAGCAGCACCAGAGGGGCGAGTTCACCCCTCCACTTT.